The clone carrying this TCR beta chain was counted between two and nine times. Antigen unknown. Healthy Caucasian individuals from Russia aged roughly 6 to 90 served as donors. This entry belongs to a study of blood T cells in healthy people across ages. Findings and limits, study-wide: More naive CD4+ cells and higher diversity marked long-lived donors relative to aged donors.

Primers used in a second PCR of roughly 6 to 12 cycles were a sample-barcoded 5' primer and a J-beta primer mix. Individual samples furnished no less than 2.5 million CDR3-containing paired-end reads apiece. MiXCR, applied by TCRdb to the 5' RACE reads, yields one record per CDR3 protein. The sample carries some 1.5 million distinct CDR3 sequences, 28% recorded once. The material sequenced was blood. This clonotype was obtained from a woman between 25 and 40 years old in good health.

The CDR3, as DNA: TGTGCCAGCAGTTTAAACAGGGATTTCGTCTATGGCTACACCTTC. Translated, it gives CASSLNRDFVYGYTF. The gene calls are TRBV27 and TRBJ1-2, with D possibly matching TRBD1 (6 bases). Trimming shortened V by 2 bases and J by 4 bases, and 14 bases separated the two germline ends. The germline gives CDR1 MNHEY, CDR2 SMNVEV (reference sequence). The CDR3 spans 15 residues.